This T cell receptor (beta chain) was captured in a study of T cells in Graves' hyperthyroidism and ophthalmopathy. The study's findings and limits: Most thyroid clonotypes expanded above 0.001 appeared in blood too.

What was amplified from RNA transcripts were TCR beta CDR3 regions. HTBI primers were employed in a first-round RT-PCR of the TCR CDR3. TCRdb used MiXCR to reprocess the multiplex PCR reads, holding one entry per CDR3 protein. The table shows roughly 510,000 distinct CDR3 sequences, with 20% occurring only once. In this sample, this clonotype turned up many times. Its antigen is currently unknown. This CDR3 has 14 amino acids. V was clipped by 3 bases and J by 0 bases, with 8 bases between them. CDR1 is SNHLY and CDR2 is FYNNEI in the germline V gene. Across 18 months, stable Graves' hyperthyroidism was marked by no progression to ophthalmopathy. It was 8.5 to 10 ml of fresh peripheral blood that supplied the PBMCs.

This chain uses TRBV2 with TRBJ1-1; D uncertain. This receptor was identified in a man between 18 and 29 years old with Graves' hyperthyroidism. What was sequenced was blood. The CDR3 sequence is CASSDRQVNTEAFF. The CDR3, as DNA: TGTGCCAGCAGTGATCGGCAGGTGAACACTGAAGCTTTCTTT.